The rows below give T cell receptor beta chains drawn from one sample of a study of T cell changes during pregnancy in multiple sclerosis. Clones were read by immunoSEQ multiplex PCR, and TCRdb kept only the in-frame ones, dropping some. The sample lists about 85,000 clones, approximately 91% occurring once. Sequences were derived from peripheral blood, sampled in the first trimester of pregnancy. These receptors were taken from a female donor with multiple sclerosis, enrolled in a pregnancy study. The CDR3 runs from the conserved cysteine through the conserved F or W. Fields, in order: clone size, D gene, J gene, V gene, CDR3 DNA, CDR3 protein. A D gene is named only where the DNA matches it firmly. Only part of the rows carry a size: once, few, many, or a class if the clone is expanded.

clone size: .; D gene: TRBD2; J gene: TRBJ2-7; V gene: TRBV7-2; CDR3 DNA: TGTGCCAGCAGCCCAGTTGGGACTAGCGGGTCCTACGAGCAGTACTTC; CDR3 protein: CASSPVGTSGSYEQYF
clone size: .; D gene: .; J gene: TRBJ2-7; V gene: TRBV10-3; CDR3 DNA: TGTGCCATCAGTGACAAAGGGTCAGGGGAGCAGTACTTC; CDR3 protein: CAISDKGSGEQYF
clone size: .; D gene: .; J gene: TRBJ1-1; V gene: TRBV28; CDR3 DNA: TGTGCCAGCAAGGGCAGGGGTGGTGAGGGGAACACTGAAGCTTTCTTT; CDR3 protein: CASKGRGGEGNTEAFF
clone size: once; D gene: TRBD1; J gene: TRBJ2-1; V gene: TRBV2; CDR3 DNA: TGTGCCAGCAGTGTCGATCAGGGGGCCTATGAGCAGTTCTTC; CDR3 protein: CASSVDQGAYEQFF
clone size: few; D gene: TRBD1; J gene: TRBJ1-6; V gene: TRBV6-6; CDR3 DNA: TGTGCCAGCAGTTACATGGACAGGGTAGGGTCACCCCTCCACTTT; CDR3 protein: CASSYMDRVGSPLHF
clone size: .; D gene: .; J gene: TRBJ1-6; V gene: TRBV25-1; CDR3 DNA: TGTGCCAGCAGTGGTACAGTAGATAATTCACCCCTCCACTTT; CDR3 protein: CASSGTVDNSPLHF
clone size: .; D gene: .; J gene: TRBJ1-1; V gene: TRBV7-8; CDR3 DNA: TGTGCCAGCACGTCACAGGGAGAAGGGAACACTGAAGCTTTCTTT; CDR3 protein: CASTSQGEGNTEAFF
clone size: .; D gene: TRBD1; J gene: TRBJ2-7; V gene: TRBV6-5; CDR3 DNA: TGTGCCAGCAGTTACTCGACAGGGGGATACGAGCAGTACTTC; CDR3 protein: CASSYSTGGYEQYF
clone size: .; D gene: .; J gene: TRBJ2-7; V gene: TRBV5-5; CDR3 DNA: TGTGCCAGCAGCTTAAGTGGGAGACCCTACGAGCAGTACTTC; CDR3 protein: CASSLSGRPYEQYF
clone size: .; D gene: .; J gene: TRBJ2-7; V gene: TRBV10-3; CDR3 DNA: TGTGCCACCGGACTGGGGAGCTACGAGCAGTACTTC; CDR3 protein: CATGLGSYEQYF
clone size: .; D gene: .; J gene: TRBJ1-4; V gene: TRBV6-5; CDR3 DNA: TGTGCCAGCAGCCCCCCTTCGGGGGAAAAACTGTTTTTT; CDR3 protein: CASSPPSGEKLFF